A single sample gave rise to the 27 T cell receptor beta chains below, sequenced in a study of CD8+CD57+ T cells in acquired aplastic anemia. The study profiled TCR beta VDJ and CDR3 using genomic DNA as template. TCRdb called the reads again in MiXCR, with one record for every CDR3 protein. The sample yields 100,000 to 150,000 distinct CDR3 sequences, around 48% seen once. The sequenced sample consisted of sorted CD4+, CD8+, or CD8+CD57+ T cells (not recorded which) from PBMCs. These receptors were obtained from a human donor in good health, serving as a control.

This clonotype was found many times. Mismatch with germline at one junction end may stem from a read error. The chain joins TRBV20-1 to TRBJ2-5, with a possible D match to TRBD2 (7 bases). The germline gives CDR1 DFQATT, CDR2 SNEGSKA (reference sequence). The CDR3 has 13 amino acids. The CDR3 loop is CSAKGGAPETQYF. The CDR3 DNA is TGCAGCGCTAAAGGGGGGGCACCAGAGACCCAGTACTTC.

J is TRBJ2-1 and V is TRBV6-1, with a possible D match to TRBD2 (5 bases). Germline CDR1 and CDR2: MNHNS and SASEGT. This CDR3 comprises 13 residues. With 7 bases removed from V and 8 bases from J, the gap between germline ends came to 15 bases. Written as DNA, the CDR3 is TGTGCCAGCACCGCTAGCCCTCGCGATGAGCAGTTCTTC. Residues: CASTASPRDEQFF.

The chain couples TRBV10-3 to TRBJ2-7; tentatively, D is TRBD1 or TRBD2 (5 bases each). V was trimmed by 10 bases and J by 1 base, leaving 11 bases between them. This CDR3 region has 12 residues. CDR1 and CDR2 (germline): ENHRY, SYGVKD. The CDR3 DNA follows: TGTGCCAGTGGGACGGAGTCCTACGAGCAGTACTTC. Its translation is CASGTESYEQYF.

This chain connects TRBV29-1 to TRBJ2-3, with 11 positions matching TRBD2. Germline trimming cut 8 bases from V and 2 bases from J; bases unmatched to any gene: 9. The V gene's germline CDR1 is SQVTM and CDR2 ANQGSEA. The length of the CDR3 is 15 residues. The CDR3 is CSFHLAGGITDTQYF. The CDR3 coding sequence is TGCAGCTTTCATCTAGCGGGGGGAATCACAGATACGCAGTATTTT.

The chain has TRBV19 and TRBJ1-1, with D hard to call. Germline V gene sequence: CDR1 LNHDA, CDR2 SQIVND (reference sequence). V was trimmed by 6 bases and J by 0 bases, leaving 8 bases between them. The CDR3 spans 13 residues. CDR3 loop: CASRGVLNTEAFF. Here the CDR3 DNA reads TGTGCCAGTAGAGGAGTCCTGAACACTGAAGCTTTCTTT. The full variable domain, rest sourced from reference TRBV19 and TRBJ1-1, is DGGITQSPKYLFRKEGQNVTLSCEQNLNHDAMYWYRQDPGQGLRLIYYSQIVNDFQKGDIAEGYSVSREKKESFPLTVTSAQKNPTAFYLCASRGVLNTEAFFGQGTRLTVV.

This clonotype was seen many times. The rearrangement links TRBV6-5 to TRBJ1-2; 8 nucleotides match TRBD1. CDR1 is MNHEY, CDR2 SVGAGI, per germline. The ends lost 4 bases at V and 4 bases at J; junction bases unmatched: 5. There are 14 residues in the CDR3. The CDR3 DNA reads TGTGCCAGCAGTTCGACAGGGGATTCCTATGGCTACACCTTC. Translating it yields CASSSTGDSYGYTF.

Note on this clonotype: A read error is likely, as this CDR3 ends without the conserved phenylalanine or tryptophan. As DNA, the CDR3 is TGCGCCAGCAGCTTGCTGTCCACTCGCGATGGCTACACCGTC. Its protein product is CASSLLSTRDGYTV. The chain recombines TRBV5-1 with TRBJ1-2; no clear D gene. Germline values: CDR1 SGHRS, CDR2 YFSETQ. Trimming removed 1 base from V and 6 bases from J, with 13 bases in between. The CDR3 has 14 amino acids.

This clonotype was seen many times. The CDR3 here is CASSSPQVQPQHF. For the CDR3, the DNA is TGCGCCAGCTCCTCCCCCCAAGTCCAGCCCCAGCATTTT. The chain links TRBV4-1 to TRBJ1-5; no reliable D call. The CDR3 length is 13 residues. Germline V CDR1 and CDR2: MGHRA, YSYEKL. The germline V and J ends were trimmed by 8 bases and 7 bases, with 15 bases remaining between them.

The V gene is TRBV19, the J gene TRBJ1-5; tentatively, D is TRBD1 (6 bases). V lost 10 bases to trimming and J lost 1 base, with 17 bases between them. CDR1 is LNHDA, CDR2 SQIVND, per germline (reference sequence). The CDR3 sequence is 15 residues long. Here the CDR3 reads CATNRETLSNQPQHF. Here the CDR3 DNA reads TGTGCCACAAACAGGGAGACCCTAAGCAATCAGCCCCAGCATTTT.

Concerning this clonotype: Since the CDR3 does not end with the conserved phenylalanine or tryptophan, this likely comes from a read error. The V call is TRBV6-4, the J call TRBJ1-6; 7 nucleotides align to TRBD1. With 6 bases clipped from V and 4 bases from J, the junction kept 6 bases outside the gene matches. This CDR3 comprises 15 residues. Germline V lookup: CDR1 MRHNA, CDR2 SNTAGT. The CDR3 loop is CASSRDSSYNSPLHL. Here the CDR3 DNA reads TGTGCCAGCAGCCGGGACAGCTCTTATAATTCACCCCTCCACCTT.

DNA for the CDR3: TGTGCCAGCAGTGAATCGGGGAATTATGGCTACACCTTC. Residues: CASSESGNYGYTF. The gene calls are TRBV25-1 and TRBJ1-2, with no clear D. Germline V gives CDR1 MGHDK, CDR2 SYGVNS. The CDR3 contains 13 residues. The germline V and J ends were trimmed by 1 base and 5 bases, with 8 bases remaining between them.

This chain links TRBV15 with TRBJ2-7; D may be TRBD1 (7 bases). CDR1 is LNHNV, CDR2 YYDKDF, per germline (reference sequence). This CDR3 is 15 amino acids long. The V end was cut by 3 bases, the J end by 3 bases, with 15 bases between. In DNA form, the CDR3 reads TGTGCCACCAGCAGGGGGGGAGGACAGGTCTACGAGCAGTACTTC. This translates into CATSRGGGQVYEQYF.

The sample holds many counts of this clonotype. At one of its ends the junction is not consistent with the germline gene, which may arise from a read error. The gene calls are TRBV7-2 and TRBJ2-5, with TRBD1 identical over 9 bases. Germline lookup yields CDR1 SGHTA and CDR2 FQGNSA. CDR3 length equals 15 residues. CDR3 DNA: TGCGCCAGCAGCTTAGGGGGACAGGGAAGGGAGACCCAGTACTTC. As protein: CASSLGGQGRETQYF.

Concerning this clonotype: The conserved final phenylalanine or tryptophan is absent from the CDR3, which likely points to a read error. The rearrangement uses TRBV20-1 and TRBJ1-5; 7 bases fit TRBD1. Germline loops: CDR1 DFQATT, CDR2 SNEGSKA (reference sequence). The CDR3 is made up of 14 amino acids. The CDR3 spells CSASAGRGHQPQHL. Written as DNA, the CDR3 is TGCAGCGCTAGTGCTGGGAGGGGGCATCAGCCCCAGCATCTT.

At least ten counts were recorded for this clonotype. J is TRBJ1-2 and V is TRBV6-2 or TRBV6-3; 8 bases match TRBD1. The CDR3 has 16 amino acids. V trimming: 2 bases; J trimming: 3 bases; junction bases outside the gene matches: 8. Germline lookup yields CDR1 MNHEY and CDR2 SVGEGT. CDR3 amino acids: CASSYPRDRGYYGYTF. CDR3 sequence (DNA): TGTGCCAGCAGTTACCCCCGTGACAGGGGCTACTATGGCTACACCTTC.

The chain couples TRBV2 to TRBJ1-1; D is possibly TRBD1 (5 bases). The germline V and J ends were trimmed by 4 bases and 4 bases, with 16 bases remaining between them. Germline CDR1 SNHLY, CDR2 FYNNEI. The CDR3 loop spans 15 amino acids. The CDR3 here is CASSGGIERFTEAFF. The CDR3 nucleotides are TGTGCCAGCAGTGGGGGGATCGAACGCTTCACTGAAGCTTTCTTT. Full variable domain (remainder filled in from reference TRBV2 and TRBJ1-1): EPEVTQTPSHQVTQMGQEVILRCVPISNHLYFYWYRQILGQKVEFLVSFYNNEISEKSEIFDDQFSVERPDGSNFTLKIRSTKLEDSAMYFCASSGGIERFTEAFFGQGTRLTVV.

The chain recombines TRBV29-1 with TRBJ2-7; D gene unclear. V lost 6 bases to trimming and J lost 0 bases, with 9 bases between them. This CDR3 has 12 residues. CDR1 and CDR2 from the germline V gene are SQVTM and ANQGSEA. Here the CDR3 DNA reads TGCAGCGTCGGGCGCGACTCCTACGAGCAGTACTTC. It translates to CSVGRDSYEQYF.

A word on this clonotype: A much larger clone differs by one base, so this may be a read error. The V call is TRBV24-1, the J call TRBJ2-3; 7 nucleotides line up with TRBD2. V lost 8 bases to trimming and J lost 1 base; unmatched junction nucleotides: 8. Germline values: CDR1 KGHDR, CDR2 SFDVKD. CDR3 size: 15 residues. CDR3 protein: CATIDAAGGTDTQYF. In nucleotides, the CDR3 is TGTGCCACCATCGACGCGGCGGGGGGCACAGATACGCAGTATTTT.

This clonotype has only a few counts. This chain uses TRBV10-1 with TRBJ2-5; D not certain. This CDR3 contains 12 residues. Per germline, CDR1 WNHNN and CDR2 SYGVQD (reference sequence). Trimming left V 0 bases short and J 4 bases short, with 3 bases between. CDR3 DNA: TGCGCCAGCAGTGAGTCAGGAGAGACCCAGTACTTC. Translated, it gives CASSESGETQYF.

The chain recombines TRBV19 with TRBJ1-2, with a tentative D call TRBD1 (6 bases). Deletions cut 7 bases from V and 4 bases from J, with 22 bases between. The CDR3 extends over 16 amino acids. The V gene's germline CDR1 is LNHDA and CDR2 SQIVND (reference sequence). CDR3: CASTPTPGADRYGYTF. The CDR3 DNA sequence: TGTGCCAGTACCCCAACCCCAGGGGCCGACCGCTATGGCTACACCTTC.

As for this clonotype: A read error is possible here, since a much larger clone lies one base away. The chain joins TRBV20-1 to TRBJ2-7; D is possibly TRBD2 (5 bases). Germline V gene sequence: CDR1 DFQATT, CDR2 SNEGSKA (reference sequence). V was cut by 1 base and J by 0 bases, with 19 bases left in between. The CDR3 totals 17 residues. The CDR3 spells CSARAHLVAGISYEQYF. The CDR3 bases are TGCAGTGCTAGAGCCCACCTGGTGGCGGGCATCTCCTACGAGCAGTACTTC.

V and J are TRBV29-1 and TRBJ2-6, with D hard to call. Trimming left V 3 bases short and J 0 bases short, with 9 bases between. In germline, CDR1 is SQVTM, CDR2 ANQGSEA. The CDR3 is 15 amino acids. CDR3 protein: CSVEGSLSGANVLTF. DNA of the CDR3: TGCAGCGTTGAGGGATCACTCTCTGGGGCCAACGTCCTGACTTTC.

Comments on this clonotype: One end of the junction is discordant with germline, which a read error may explain. This sequence joins TRBV7-2 and TRBJ2-6; D tentatively fits TRBD1 or TRBD2 (6 bases each). Germline-derived CDR1 and CDR2 are SGHTA and FQGNSA. The CDR3 spans 18 residues. For the CDR3, the DNA is TGTGCCAGCAGCTTAGTGGGGGGCGCAAGCTCTGGGGCCAGCGTCCTGACTTTC. It codes for CASSLVGGASSGASVLTF.

This sequence joins TRBV7-9 and TRBJ2-7; TRBD1 matches at 10 bases. This CDR3 region has 15 residues. Germline V gives CDR1 SEHNR, CDR2 FQNEAQ (reference sequence). Trimming took 1 base from V and 6 from J; bases not matched to a gene: 6. CDR3 bases: TGTGCCAGCAGCTTAGGAGGGACAGGGGTTTCCGAGCAGTACTTC. Protein sequence: CASSLGGTGVSEQYF. Looking up the rest from reference TRBV7-9 and TRBJ2-7 gives the full variable domain: DTGVSQNPRHKITKRGQNVTFRCDPISEHNRLYWYRQTLGQGPEFLTYFQNEAQLEKSRLLSDRFSAERPKGSFSTLEIQRTEQGDSAMYLCASSLGGTGVSEQYFGPGTRLTVT.

This CDR3 reads CSVEGVGGYEGNEQFF. The CDR3 region has the DNA TGCAGCGTTGAAGGTGTGGGAGGCTATGAGGGAAATGAGCAGTTCTTC. The chain combines TRBV29-1 with TRBJ2-1; possibly TRBD2 for D (6 bases). Germline lookup yields CDR1 SQVTM and CDR2 ANQGSEA. Deletions cut 1 base from V and 7 bases from J, with 20 bases between. The CDR3 has 16 residues.

This clonotype was observed at least ten times. The CDR3, as DNA: TGTGCCAGCAGCTTAGGGGACAGGAGGAACACTGAAGCTTTCTTT. Translating gives CASSLGDRRNTEAFF. The chain recombines TRBV11-2 with TRBJ1-1, with TRBD1 identical over 8 bases. Germline lookup yields CDR1 SGHAT and CDR2 FQNNGV. This CDR3 region has 15 residues. J was trimmed by 1 base and V by 1 base; bases with no gene match: 2. Combining the CDR3 with reference TRBV11-2 and TRBJ1-1 gives the whole variable domain EAGVAQSPRYKIIEKRQSVAFWCNPISGHATLYWYQQILGQGPKLLIQFQNNGVVDDSQLPKDRFSAERLKGVDSTLKIQPAKLEDSAVYLCASSLGDRRNTEAFFGQGTRLTVV.

The table lists this clonotype with many counts. The V gene is TRBV19, the J gene TRBJ1-1; TRBD1 is a possible D gene (5 bases). The V end was cut by 7 bases, the J end by 5 bases, with 14 bases between. The CDR3 has 13 residues. Germline CDR1 LNHDA, CDR2 SQIVND (reference sequence). CDR3 sequence: CASMEGKRTEAFF. DNA of the CDR3: TGTGCCAGTATGGAGGGGAAGAGGACTGAAGCTTTCTTT.